This T cell receptor beta chain was observed in a study of shared clonotypes between healthy human individuals. Concerning this clone itself: At the DNA level, this CDR3 is encoded by other sequences in the same sample as well.

The naive CD8 subset, CD45RO-negative cells positively selected for CCR7, excluded terminally differentiated effector memory CD45RA+ cells. All the donors were Caucasian adults who lived in Nashville, Tennessee. Sequenced by immunoSEQ multiplex PCR; TCRdb stores in-frame clones only, minus some. The sample lists approximately 2,200,000 clones; about 92% were seen once. The germline CDR1 and CDR2 sequences are SGHDT and YYEEEE. The ends lost 0 bases at V and 3 bases at J; junction bases unmatched: 2. The CDR3 spans 15 residues. This sequence was found in a man between 18 and 35 years old in good health. Some clones in this sample may be carry-over from other donors' samples. This sequence joins TRBV5-6 and TRBJ2-7; 11 bases line up with TRBD2. The material sequenced was naive CD8+ T cells from PBMCs. As DNA, the CDR3 is TGTGCCAGCAGCTTGGGAACTAGCGGGAGCTACGAGCAGTACTTC. Translation: CASSLGTSGSYEQYF.